The TCR beta chain described here comes from a study of CD8 T cells in Susac syndrome. This CDR3 is built from 17 residues. From germline, CDR1 is SGHDT and CDR2 YYEEEE. V was shortened by 1 base and J by 0 bases, with 16 bases between the two germline ends. Recently defined diagnostic criteria classed the Susac syndrome patients as definite or probable. Random hexamers were used to reverse transcribe the RNA input (about 0.5 to 1 ug). TCRdb independently ran MiXCR on the immunoSEQ multiplex PCR reads; one entry per CDR3 protein. The data hold 160,000 or so distinct CDR3 sequences, with approximately 95% observed a single time.

The rearrangement joins TRBV5-6 to TRBJ1-2; D unclear. This TCR was recovered from a human donor with Susac syndrome. The sequencing sample was made of CD4+ T cells from PBMCs. In nucleotides, the CDR3 is TGTGCCAGCAGCTTGTTTCGCTCGGACGGTGCTAACTATGGCTACACCTTC. Its protein product is CASSLFRSDGANYGYTF.